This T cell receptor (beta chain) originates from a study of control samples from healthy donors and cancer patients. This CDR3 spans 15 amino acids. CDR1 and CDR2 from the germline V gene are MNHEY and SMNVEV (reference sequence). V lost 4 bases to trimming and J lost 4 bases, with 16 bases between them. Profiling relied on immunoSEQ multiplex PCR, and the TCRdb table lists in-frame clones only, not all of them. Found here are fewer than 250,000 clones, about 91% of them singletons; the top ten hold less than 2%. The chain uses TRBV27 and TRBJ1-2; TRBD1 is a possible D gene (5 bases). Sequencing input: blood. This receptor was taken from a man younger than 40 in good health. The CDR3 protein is CASSSDTRPGYGYTF. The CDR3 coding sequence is TGTGCCAGCAGTTCGGACACCCGTCCGGGCTATGGCTACACCTTC.